This T cell receptor (beta chain) was sequenced for a study of radiation and T cells in renal cell carcinoma. As for the study in general: Nephrectomy followed 15 Gy stereotactic body radiation by 4 weeks.

Time point: baseline pretreatment blood. Treatment in this sample: 15 Gy SBRT to primary tumor, nephrectomy 4 weeks later. Radiation-treated patients gave blood at baseline, week 2 and week 4. A remark on this clone: What it binds is not known.

V lost 9 bases, J lost 12 bases, and 38 bases lay in between. From germline, CDR1 is MDHEN and CDR2 SYDVKM. The CDR3 is 18 residues long. Produced via immunoSEQ multiplex PCR; TCRdb's table is partial and in-frame only. The data show 90,000 to 100,000 clones, approximately 86% seen once. Study results and caveats: In blood, top tumor clones expanded by 2 weeks, shrinking by 4.

The V gene is TRBV28, the J gene TRBJ1-2; the D gene is possibly TRBD1 (6 bases). Specimen: blood, collected from a patient whose treatment included radiotherapy and nephrectomy. The receptor was derived from a man aged 45-65 years with renal cell carcinoma. The CDR3 loop reads CASSPLGQGPLTMATNTF. CDR3 bases: TGTGCCAGTAGCCCCCTGGGGCAGGGGCCTCTAACTATGGCTACGAACACCTTC.